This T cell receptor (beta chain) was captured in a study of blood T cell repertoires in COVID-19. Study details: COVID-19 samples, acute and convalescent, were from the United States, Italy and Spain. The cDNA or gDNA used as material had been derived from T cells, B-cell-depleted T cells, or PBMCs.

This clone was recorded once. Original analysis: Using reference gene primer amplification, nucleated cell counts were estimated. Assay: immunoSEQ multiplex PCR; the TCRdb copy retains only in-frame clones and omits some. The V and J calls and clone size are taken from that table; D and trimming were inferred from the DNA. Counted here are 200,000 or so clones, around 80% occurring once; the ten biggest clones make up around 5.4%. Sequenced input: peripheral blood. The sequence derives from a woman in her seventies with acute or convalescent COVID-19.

This CDR3 is CASSQVQDRFYEQYF. The CDR3 DNA reads as TGCGCCAGCAGCCAAGTCCAGGACAGATTCTACGAGCAGTACTTC. The rearrangement uses TRBV4-1 and TRBJ2-7, with D possibly matching TRBD1 (6 bases). V dropped 1 base and J dropped 3 bases, with 13 bases sitting between them. Germline lookup yields CDR1 MGHRA and CDR2 YSYEKL. The CDR3 runs to 15 residues.